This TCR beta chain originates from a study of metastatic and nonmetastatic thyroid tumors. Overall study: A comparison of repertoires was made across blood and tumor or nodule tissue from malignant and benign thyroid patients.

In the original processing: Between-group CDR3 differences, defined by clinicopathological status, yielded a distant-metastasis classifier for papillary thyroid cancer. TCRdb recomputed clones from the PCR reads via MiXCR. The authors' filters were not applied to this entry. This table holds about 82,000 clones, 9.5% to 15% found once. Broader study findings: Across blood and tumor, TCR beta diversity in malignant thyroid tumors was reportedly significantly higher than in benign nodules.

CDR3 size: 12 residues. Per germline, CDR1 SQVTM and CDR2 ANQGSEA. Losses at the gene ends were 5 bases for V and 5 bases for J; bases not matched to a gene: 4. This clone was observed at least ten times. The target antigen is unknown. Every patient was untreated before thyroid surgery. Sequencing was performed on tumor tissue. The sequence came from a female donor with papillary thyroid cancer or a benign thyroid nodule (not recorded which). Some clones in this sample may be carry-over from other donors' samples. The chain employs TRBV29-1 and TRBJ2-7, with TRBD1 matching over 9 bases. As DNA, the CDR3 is TGCAGCGTTTGGACAGGGGTGGACGAGCAGTACTTC. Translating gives CSVWTGVDEQYF.